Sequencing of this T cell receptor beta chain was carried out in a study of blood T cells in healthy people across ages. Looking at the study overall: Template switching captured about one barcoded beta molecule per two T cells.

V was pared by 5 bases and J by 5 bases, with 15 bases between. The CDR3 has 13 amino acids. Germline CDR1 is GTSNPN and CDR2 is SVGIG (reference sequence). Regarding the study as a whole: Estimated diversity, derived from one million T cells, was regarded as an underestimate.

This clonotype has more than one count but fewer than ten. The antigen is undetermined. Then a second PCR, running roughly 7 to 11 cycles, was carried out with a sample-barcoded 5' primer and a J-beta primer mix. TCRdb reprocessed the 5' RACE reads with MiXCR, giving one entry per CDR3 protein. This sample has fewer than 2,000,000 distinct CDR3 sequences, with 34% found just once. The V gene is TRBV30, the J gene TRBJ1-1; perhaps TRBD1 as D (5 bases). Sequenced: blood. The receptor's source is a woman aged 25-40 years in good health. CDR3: CAWWYGGFTEAFF. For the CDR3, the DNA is TGTGCCTGGTGGTATGGGGGTTTTACTGAAGCTTTCTTT.